This T cell receptor (beta chain) was observed in a study of blood T cell repertoires in COVID-19 (TCRdb year 2020). Regarding the complete study: Samples covering the acute and convalescent phases of COVID-19 were provided by collaborators in the United States, Italy and Spain. The material from the prospective study consisted of cDNA or gDNA derived from T cells, B-cell-depleted T cells, or PBMCs. The dataset comprised deeply sampled blood TCRbeta repertoires from subjects exposed to, actively infected with, or recovered from COVID-19. The repertoires were released in a freely available public database meant as a resource for research on the immune response to SARS-CoV-2. Samples were obtained from the ongoing ImmuneRACE study (first 160 participants) and from 1,000 to 1,500 subjects provided by 6 global collaborators. Sample metadata almost always included a de-identified subject ID, COVID-19 status, age in years and sex. Where HLA class I and class II types were available, the types were taken from metadata supplied by the sample provider, not from assay-based typing.

The immunoSEQ Assay, a bias-controlled multiplex PCR, was used to amplify TCRbeta CDR3 regions from genomic DNA. Per the original workflow: The number of nucleated cells in each sample was estimated from the amplification of reference gene primers within the assay. To quantify the absolute abundance of each unique TCRbeta CDR3 rearrangement, sequence reads were collapsed and filtered. For each sample, productive Simpson clonality was calculated as the square root of Simpson's diversity index over productive rearrangements. TCRdb took over this immuneACCESS table, retaining in-frame rearrangements with V and J assigned. Such tables are incomplete; in checked studies, under half of the missing clones stem from an unresolved V gene, and the remainder is unexplained. Clone size and V and J calls were adopted from that table, with D and trimming inferred from the DNA. This sample lists 150,000 to 190,000 clones; 80% to 90% were detected once. The ten biggest clones cover roughly 8.3% of the sample.

The CDR3 runs 16 amino acids, cysteine and phenylalanine included. Just the 48-base CDR3 DNA is kept, in frame starting at base 1. Trimming removed 5 bases from V and 4 bases from J, leaving 17 bases between the germline ends. From the germline V gene (reference sequence), CDR1 is SEHNR and CDR2 is FQNEAQ. General conclusions and limits of the study: The amount of clinical and demographic metadata varied by source and participant and was provided uncurated.

In Seattle, one collaborating source enrolled patients while the infection was active and tracked those patients longitudinally over the course of disease. Whole blood was collected in K2EDTA tubes by collaborating institutions according to the institutions' own protocols. For TCRbeta analysis, collaborator samples were shipped as frozen whole blood, as isolated PBMCs, or as DNA extracted from either sample type. Notes on this clone: What this receptor recognizes is not known. Base qualities are not recorded, but no much larger clone differs from it by a single base.

The sample comprised peripheral blood. The chain was built from TRBV7-9 and TRBJ2-2; TRBD1 is a possible D gene, resting on 6 matching bases. The source is a woman aged 55-69 years with COVID-19, enrolled during active disease. The base sequence is TGTGCCAGCAGCAGAGTATCCATGACAGGCACCGGGGAGCTGTTTTTT. Its product reads: CASSRVSMTGTGELFF.